The clone carrying this T cell receptor (beta chain) was detected once. Its antigen is not identified. As defined, naive CD8 cells were CD45RO-negative and positively selected for CCR7, with terminally differentiated effector memory CD45RA+ cells excluded. Recent vaccinations or acute infections were absent in the healthy HIV-negative adult donors. Every donor was a Caucasian adult from Nashville, Tennessee. The data are from a study of shared clonotypes between healthy human individuals. Study results and caveats: Sequencing of the sorted subsets was shown by rarefaction to be incomplete despite large depth. Clonotypes shared by all four donors outscored non-shared clonotypes in generation probability.

This CDR3 spans 15 amino acids. V gave up 5 bases and J gave up 7 bases, with 17 bases separating them. In germline, CDR1 is SGHTA, CDR2 FQGNSA. Clones were sequenced by immunoSEQ multiplex PCR, and TCRdb holds only the in-frame ones, with some missing. The sample yields about 2 million clones, 85% to 95% seen once. The chain joins TRBV7-2 to TRBJ2-2; TRBD2 is a possible D gene (5 bases). This TCR derives from a man in his late teens or twenties in good health. The sample taken for sequencing was naive CD8+ T cells sorted from blood. The CDR3 DNA reads TGTGCCAGCAGCCCAGGACTCAGAGTAAGCGGGGAGCTGTTTTTT. Its translation is CASSPGLRVSGELFF. Full variable domain (rest looked up from reference TRBV7-2 and TRBJ2-2): GAGVSQSPSNKVTEKGKDVELRCDPISGHTALYWYRQSLGQGLEFLIYFQGNSAPDKSGLPSDRFSAERTGGSVSTLTIQRTQQEDSAVYLCASSPGLRVSGELFFGEGSRLTVL.